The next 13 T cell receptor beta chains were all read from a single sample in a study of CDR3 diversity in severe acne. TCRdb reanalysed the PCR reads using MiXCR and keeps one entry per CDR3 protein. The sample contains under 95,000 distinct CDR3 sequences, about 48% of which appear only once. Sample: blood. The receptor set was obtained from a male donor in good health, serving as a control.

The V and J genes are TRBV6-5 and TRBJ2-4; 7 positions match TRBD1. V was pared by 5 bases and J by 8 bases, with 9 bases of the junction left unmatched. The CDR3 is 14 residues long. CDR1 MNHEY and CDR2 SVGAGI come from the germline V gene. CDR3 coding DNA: TGTGCCAGCAGTGGTCTGACAGGGAGCGACATTCAGTACTTC. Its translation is CASSGLTGSDIQYF.

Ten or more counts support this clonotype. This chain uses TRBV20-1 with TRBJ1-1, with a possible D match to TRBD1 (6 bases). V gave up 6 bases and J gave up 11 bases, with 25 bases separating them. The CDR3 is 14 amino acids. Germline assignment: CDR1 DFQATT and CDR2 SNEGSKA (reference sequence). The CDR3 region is CSARNMEGGVRAFF. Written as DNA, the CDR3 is TGCAGTGCGCGGAACATGGAGGGGGGGGTACGGGCTTTCTTT.

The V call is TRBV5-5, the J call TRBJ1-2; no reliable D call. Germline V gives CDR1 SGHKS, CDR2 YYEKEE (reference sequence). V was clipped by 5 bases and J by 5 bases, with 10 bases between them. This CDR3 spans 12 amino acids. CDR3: CASSLAGYGYTF. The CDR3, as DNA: TGTGCCAGCAGTTTAGCGGGATATGGCTACACCTTC.

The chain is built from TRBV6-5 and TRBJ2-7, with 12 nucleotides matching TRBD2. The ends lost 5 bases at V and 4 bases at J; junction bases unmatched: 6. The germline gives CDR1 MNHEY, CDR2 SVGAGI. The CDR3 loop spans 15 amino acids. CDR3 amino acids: CASSDRLAGDYEQYF. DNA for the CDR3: TGTGCCAGCAGTGACCGACTAGCGGGAGATTACGAGCAGTACTTC.

The CDR3 protein is CASSEAGSAQPQHF. CDR3 bases: TGTGCCAGCAGTGAGGCAGGGTCTGCTCAGCCCCAGCATTTT. This chain joins TRBV25-1 and TRBJ1-5; possible D gene TRBD1, 5 bases. Germline values: CDR1 MGHDK, CDR2 SYGVNS. V was trimmed by 3 bases and J by 6 bases, leaving 12 bases between them. The CDR3 contains 14 residues.

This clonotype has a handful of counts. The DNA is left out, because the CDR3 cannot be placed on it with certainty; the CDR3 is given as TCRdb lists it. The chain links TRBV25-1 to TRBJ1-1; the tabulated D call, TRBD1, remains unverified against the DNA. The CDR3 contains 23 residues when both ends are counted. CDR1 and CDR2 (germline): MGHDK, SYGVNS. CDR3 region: CASSEANYGYTFGSGTLNTEAFF.

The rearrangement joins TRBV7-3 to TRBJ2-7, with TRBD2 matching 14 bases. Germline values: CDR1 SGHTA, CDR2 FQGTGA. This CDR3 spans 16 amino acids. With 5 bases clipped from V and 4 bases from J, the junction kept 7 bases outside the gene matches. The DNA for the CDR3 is TGTGCCAGCAGCCCGGGGACTAGCGGGAGTACATACGAGCAGTACTTC. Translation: CASSPGTSGSTYEQYF.

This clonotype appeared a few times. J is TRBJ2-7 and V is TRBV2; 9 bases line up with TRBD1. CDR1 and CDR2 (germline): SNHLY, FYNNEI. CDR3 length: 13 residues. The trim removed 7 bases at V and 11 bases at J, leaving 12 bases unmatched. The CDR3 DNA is TGTGCCAGCATGGGACAGGGAGAAAGTCGAGAGTACTTC. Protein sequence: CASMGQGESREYF.

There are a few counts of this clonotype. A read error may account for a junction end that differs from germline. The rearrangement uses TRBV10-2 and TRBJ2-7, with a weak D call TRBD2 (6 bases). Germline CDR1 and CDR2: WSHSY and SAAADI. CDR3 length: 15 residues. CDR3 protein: CASSLAAGSSYEQYF. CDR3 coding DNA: TGTGCCAGCAGCTTAGCGGCGGGAAGCTCCTACGAGCAGTACTTC.

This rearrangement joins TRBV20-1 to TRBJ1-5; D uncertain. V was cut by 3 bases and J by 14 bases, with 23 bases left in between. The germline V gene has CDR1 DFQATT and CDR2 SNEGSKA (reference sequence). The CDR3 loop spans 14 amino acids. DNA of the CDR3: TGCAGTGCTAGGATGAATTCGGGAAGGAGGCACGAGCATTTT. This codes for CSARMNSGRRHEHF.

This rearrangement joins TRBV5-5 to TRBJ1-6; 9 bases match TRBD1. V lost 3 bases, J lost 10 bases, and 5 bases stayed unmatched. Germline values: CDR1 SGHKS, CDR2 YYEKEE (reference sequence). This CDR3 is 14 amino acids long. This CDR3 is CASSYRDRESPLHF. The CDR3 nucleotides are TGTGCCAGCAGCTACCGGGACAGGGAGTCACCCCTCCACTTT.

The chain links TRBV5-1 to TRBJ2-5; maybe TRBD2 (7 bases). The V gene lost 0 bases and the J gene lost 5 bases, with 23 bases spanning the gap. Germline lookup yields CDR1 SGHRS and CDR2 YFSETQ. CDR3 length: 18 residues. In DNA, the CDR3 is TGCGCCAGCAGCTTGGCCGCGGGGGCCCACCGTGGGGGGGAGACCCAGTACTTC. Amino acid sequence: CASSLAAGAHRGGETQYF.

The CDR3 here is CASSYGTGSSYEQYF. CDR3 bases: TGTGCCAGCAGCTACGGGACAGGGTCTTCCTACGAGCAGTACTTC. The rearrangement links TRBV7-8 to TRBJ2-7, with TRBD1 identical over 9 bases. Germline CDR1 is SGHVS and CDR2 is FQNEAQ. This CDR3 spans 15 amino acids. V gave up 4 bases and J gave up 1 base; unmatched junction bases: 5.